The next 26 T cell receptor beta chains were all read from a single sample in a study of CD8 T cells in ankylosing spondylitis. Findings of the study overall: What seemed typical of ankylosing spondylitis blood was a TCR beta motif built from roughly 8 highly homologous variants.

Their specific antigens are unknown. TCRdb re-derived calls from the 5' RACE reads in MiXCR, one entry per CDR3 protein. The table has 200,000 to 250,000 distinct CDR3 sequences, 15% to 20% seen once; the top ten hold roughly 42%. Sequencing was done on a sample of blood, either unsorted or a sorted T cell fraction (not recorded which). The receptors here all came from a male donor with ankylosing spondylitis.

This clonotype was seen many times. The chain couples TRBV4-2 to TRBJ2-1; D perhaps matches TRBD2 (6 bases). From germline, CDR1 is LGHNA and CDR2 YNFKEQ. The CDR3 is 16 residues long. Trimming pared 0 bases from V and 4 bases from J, leaving 13 bases between. CDR3 sequence: CASSQDLASEYNEQFF. CDR3 DNA: TGTGCCAGCAGCCAAGATCTGGCTAGCGAATACAATGAGCAGTTCTTC.

The rearrangement links TRBV29-1 to TRBJ2-1, with 11 bases lining up with TRBD2. V gave up 3 bases and J gave up 7 bases; unmatched junction bases: 14. Germline CDR1 and CDR2: SQVTM and ANQGSEA. This CDR3 has 17 amino acids. CDR3 nucleotide sequence: TGCAGCGTTGATACCGGGACTAGCGGTGGATGGATGAATGAGCAGTTCTTC. It is translated as CSVDTGTSGGWMNEQFF.

The chain carries TRBV4-1 and TRBJ2-5; the match to TRBD2 covers 8 bases. CDR1 MGHRA and CDR2 YSYEKL come from the germline V gene. The CDR3 extends over 16 amino acids. V was clipped by 0 bases and J by 5 bases; unmatched bases: 8. CDR3 sequence reads: CASSQDHGGARETQYF. DNA of the CDR3: TGCGCCAGCAGCCAAGATCACGGGGGGGCCCGGGAGACCCAGTACTTC.

This clonotype was counted between two and nine times. V and J are TRBV3-1 and TRBJ2-4, with D possibly matching TRBD2 (5 bases). CDR1 and CDR2 from the germline V gene are LGHDT and YNNKEL (reference sequence). Trimming removed 0 bases from V and 7 bases from J, with 13 bases in between. This CDR3 spans 15 amino acids. DNA of the CDR3: TGTGCCAGCAGCCAAGACACGGGGTTAAAGAACATTCAGTACTTC. It yields the protein CASSQDTGLKNIQYF.

The genes are TRBV7-9 and TRBJ2-2, with TRBD2 matching over 7 bases. The CDR3 sequence is 14 residues long. The germline gives CDR1 SEHNR, CDR2 FQNEAQ (reference sequence). V was clipped by 7 bases and J by 1 base; unmatched bases: 3. CDR3 in amino acids: CASTLAVNTGELFF. CDR3 bases: TGTGCCAGCACCCTAGCGGTGAACACCGGGGAGCTGTTTTTT.

This clonotype has just a few counts. The rearrangement uses TRBV6-5 and TRBJ2-3; no clear D gene. CDR3 length equals 14 residues. CDR1 is MNHEY and CDR2 is SVGAGI in the germline V gene. The V gene lost 3 bases and the J gene lost 4 bases, with 11 bases spanning the gap. The CDR3 DNA is TGTGCCAGCAGTTATTTAGTTTCCCCAGATACGCAGTATTTT. It translates to CASSYLVSPDTQYF.

The genes are TRBV5-1 and TRBJ2-5; TRBD2 aligns across 13 bases. With V trimmed by 1 base and J by 2 bases, 5 bases remained unmatched. The CDR3 sequence is 17 residues long. Germline-derived CDR1 and CDR2 are SGHRS and YFSETQ. The CDR3 DNA is TGCGCCAGCAGCTTGACTAGCGGGAGGGAGGTTCAAGAGACCCAGTACTTC. Translated, it gives CASSLTSGREVQETQYF. Together with reference TRBV5-1 and TRBJ2-5, the CDR3 gives the full variable domain: KAGVTQTPRYLIKTRGQQVTLSCSPISGHRSVSWYQQTPGQGLQFLFEYFSETQRNKGNFPGRFSGRQFSNSRSEMNVSTLELGDSALYLCASSLTSGREVQETQYFGPGTRLLVL.

The rearrangement joins TRBV3-1 to TRBJ2-7, with D possibly being TRBD2 (6 bases). The CDR3 runs 14 residues. The V gene's germline CDR1 is LGHDT and CDR2 YNNKEL (reference sequence). Trimming removed 1 base at V and 4 bases at J, with 11 bases between. The DNA of the CDR3 is TGTGCCAGCAGCCAAGCGCAACTAGCTTACGAGCAGTACTTC. Translation: CASSQAQLAYEQYF.

This clonotype was seen a few times. This chain links TRBV4-1 with TRBJ2-2; D gene unclear. The V and J ends lost 3 bases and 5 bases respectively, with 16 bases between them. CDR3 length equals 16 residues. From germline, CDR1 is MGHRA and CDR2 YSYEKL. The chain's CDR3 is CASSHSTQTPTGELFF. CDR3 in DNA: TGCGCCAGCAGCCATTCAACCCAGACCCCGACCGGGGAGCTGTTTTTT.

This clonotype was counted ten times or more. J is TRBJ2-1 and V is TRBV20-1, with D perhaps TRBD2 (6 bases). V dropped 4 bases and J dropped 3 bases, with 13 bases sitting between them. Germline assignment: CDR1 DFQATT and CDR2 SNEGSKA (reference sequence). The CDR3 has 14 amino acids. The CDR3 sequence is CSAKWTGDYNEQFF. The CDR3 DNA reads TGCAGTGCTAAATGGACGGGAGACTACAATGAGCAGTTCTTC.

This clonotype occurred a few times. This chain joins TRBV24-1 and TRBJ1-5; 9 nucleotides line up with TRBD1. The germline V gene encodes CDR1 KGHDR and CDR2 SFDVKD. V trimming: 4 bases; J trimming: 6 bases; junction bases outside the gene matches: 3. CDR3 length: 14 residues. This CDR3 reads CATSEGTGSQPQHF. CDR3 nucleotides: TGTGCCACCAGTGAGGGGACAGGGAGTCAGCCCCAGCATTTT.

This clonotype appeared many times. This sequence joins TRBV3-1 and TRBJ2-7; TRBD2 agrees at 9 bases. The ends lost 2 bases at V and 6 bases at J; junction bases unmatched: 5. Germline CDR1 reads LGHDT; CDR2 reads YNNKEL (reference sequence). The length of the CDR3 is 14 residues. The DNA for the CDR3 is TGTGCCAGCAGCCAACCGGGACTAGCTCCCGAGCAGTACTTC. This encodes CASSQPGLAPEQYF.

In its sample, this clonotype was seen a few times. The V call is TRBV28, the J call TRBJ2-2, with 9 bases aligning to TRBD1. J gave up 7 bases and V 7 bases, and 10 bases lay outside the gene matches. The CDR3 loop spans 15 amino acids. Germline values: CDR1 MDHEN, CDR2 SYDVKM. The CDR3 DNA follows: TGTGCCAGCACTCAGTACAGGGGGCCGGGCGGGGAGCTGTTTTTT. Amino acids: CASTQYRGPGGELFF. Complete variable domain (other parts from reference TRBV28 and TRBJ2-2): DVKVTQSSRYLVKRTGEKVFLECVQDMDHENMFWYRQDPGLGLRLIYFSYDVKMKEKGDIPEGYSVSREKKERFSLILESASTNQTSMYLCASTQYRGPGGELFFGEGSRLTVL.

The chain has TRBV27 and TRBJ2-7; D might be TRBD2 (5 bases). Germline lookup yields CDR1 MNHEY and CDR2 SMNVEV (reference sequence). Trimming removed 2 bases from V and 2 bases from J, with 10 bases in between. This CDR3 contains 14 residues. This chain's CDR3 is CASSLRETTYEQYF. The CDR3 DNA sequence: TGTGCCAGCAGTTTAAGGGAGACCACCTACGAGCAGTACTTC.

The V gene is TRBV20-1, the J gene TRBJ2-7, with TRBD2 identical over 7 bases. CDR3 length: 12 residues. Germline CDR1 is DFQATT and CDR2 is SNEGSKA (reference sequence). V trimming: 7 bases; J trimming: 2 bases; junction bases outside the gene matches: 5. The CDR3 reads CSVGRDPYEQYF. The DNA of the CDR3 is TGCAGTGTTGGGAGGGACCCCTACGAGCAGTACTTC.

This clonotype occurred many times. V is TRBV20-1 and J is TRBJ2-7, with D perhaps matching TRBD2 (6 bases). In germline, CDR1 is DFQATT, CDR2 SNEGSKA (reference sequence). There are 13 residues in the CDR3. Trimming cost V 7 bases and J 3 bases, with 16 bases left between them. CDR3 DNA: TGCAGTGTTTTTTACCTCGGGGGCTACGAGCAGTACTTC. Its protein product is CSVFYLGGYEQYF.

This clonotype was seen more than once but under ten times. V and J are TRBV29-1 and TRBJ2-1; D gene ambiguous. This CDR3 is 13 amino acids long. CDR1 and CDR2 from the germline V gene are SQVTM and ANQGSEA. Trimming removed 3 bases at V and 8 bases at J, with 14 bases between. The CDR3 DNA is TGCAGCGTTGATGGACCTCGCCAGGATGAGCAGTTCTTC. It codes for CSVDGPRQDEQFF.

This clonotype was found a few times. The chain uses TRBV15 and TRBJ2-1; TRBD2 matches at 7 bases. Germline V gene data show CDR1 as LNHNV and CDR2 as YYDKDF (reference sequence). The CDR3 runs to 13 residues. The V segment lost 8 bases and the J segment 4 bases; nucleotides outside the gene matches: 5. The CDR3 is CATGGGDYNEQFF. The CDR3 nucleotides are TGTGCCACCGGGGGGGGGGATTACAATGAGCAGTTCTTC. Supplemented by reference TRBV15 and TRBJ2-1, the full variable domain reads DAMVIQNPRYQVTQFGKPVTLSCSQTLNHNVMYWYQQKSSQAPKLLFHYYDKDFNNEADTPDNFQSRRPNTSFCFLDIRSPGLGDTAMYLCATGGGDYNEQFFGPGTRLTVL.

V and J are TRBV4-1 and TRBJ1-6; D possibly corresponds to TRBD1 (6 bases). From germline, CDR1 is MGHRA and CDR2 YSYEKL. The ends were cut back, 4 bases at V and 5 bases at J, with 15 bases in the middle. This CDR3 is built from 16 residues. CDR3 loop: CASSPRETGDNSPLHF. CDR3 coding DNA: TGCGCCAGCAGCCCGCGGGAGACAGGCGATAATTCACCCCTCCACTTT.

A few counts support this clonotype. The J gene is TRBJ2-7, the V gene TRBV11-2; D is unresolved. The germline V and J ends were trimmed by 11 bases and 4 bases, with 18 bases remaining between them. Germline V gene data show CDR1 as SGHAT and CDR2 as FQNNGV. The CDR3 consists of 13 residues. CDR3: CADRPTTAYEQYF. In DNA, the CDR3 is TGTGCCGACCGGCCTACTACTGCTTACGAGCAGTACTTC.

The CDR3 DNA follows: TGTGCCAGCAGTAGCGGGAGTGACGCGGCGTACGAGCAGTACTTC. Amino acid sequence: CASSSGSDAAYEQYF. The chain employs TRBV3-1 and TRBJ2-7; 9 bases match TRBD2. J gave up 4 bases and V 6 bases, and 10 bases lay outside the gene matches. CDR1 and CDR2 from the germline V gene are LGHDT and YNNKEL (reference sequence). The CDR3 is 15 amino acids.

This clonotype has a single count. The rearrangement links TRBV7-8 to TRBJ2-7, with D possibly matching TRBD1 (6 bases). Trimming stripped 1 base from V and 1 base from J, with 17 bases between. Germline CDR1 SGHVS, CDR2 FQNEAQ. This CDR3 has 17 residues. The CDR3 region is CASSLVQGRGISYEQYF. CDR3 coding DNA: TGTGCCAGCAGCTTAGTACAAGGCAGGGGTATATCCTACGAGCAGTACTTC.

The chain has TRBV29-1 and TRBJ2-1; TRBD2 might be the D (6 bases). The CDR3 sequence is 13 residues long. V lost 4 bases and J lost 5, with 12 bases in between. Germline values: CDR1 SQVTM, CDR2 ANQGSEA. CDR3: CSVVLASNNEQFF. As DNA, the CDR3 is TGCAGCGTTGTGCTAGCGTCAAACAATGAGCAGTTCTTC.

This clonotype was picked up a small number of times. The chain carries TRBV29-1 and TRBJ1-3; weak D call: TRBD1 (6 bases). Trimming stripped 7 bases from V and 4 bases from J, with 11 bases between. The CDR3 has 12 residues. CDR1 SQVTM and CDR2 ANQGSEA come from the germline V gene. The DNA of the CDR3 is TGCAGCGCCTCGGACAGCGGAAACACCATATATTTT. It codes for CSASDSGNTIYF.

The V gene is TRBV28, the J gene TRBJ2-1, with D perhaps given as TRBD1 or TRBD2 (5 bases each). The length of the CDR3 is 15 residues. Trimming removed 2 bases at V and 0 bases at J, with 8 bases between. The germline V gene has CDR1 MDHEN and CDR2 SYDVKM. CDR3 sequence reads: CASSLPGSSYNEQFF. The DNA of the CDR3 is TGTGCCAGCAGTTTACCAGGGAGCTCCTACAATGAGCAGTTCTTC. The complete variable domain, with remaining parts taken from reference TRBV28 and TRBJ2-1, reads DVKVTQSSRYLVKRTGEKVFLECVQDMDHENMFWYRQDPGLGLRLIYFSYDVKMKEKGDIPEGYSVSREKKERFSLILESASTNQTSMYLCASSLPGSSYNEQFFGPGTRLTVL.

This rearrangement joins TRBV28 to TRBJ2-7; D may be TRBD2 (6 bases). Germline CDR1 and CDR2: MDHEN and SYDVKM. V gave up 7 bases and J gave up 0 bases, with 19 bases separating them. The CDR3 is made up of 16 amino acids. CDR3 protein: CASIPISGGSSYEQYF. In nucleotides, the CDR3 is TGTGCCAGCATTCCAATCTCTGGGGGGAGCTCCTACGAGCAGTACTTC.